Below are 27 T cell receptor beta chains sequenced from a single sample in a study of shared T cell receptors in the human thymus. Clones were sequenced by immunoSEQ multiplex PCR, and TCRdb holds only the in-frame ones, with some missing. The sample records some 660,000 clones, around 87% being singletons. Another study also made use of these data, one on human thymus T cells.

The sequenced material came from thymocytes. The receptors here all came from a boy in the first two years of life with a congenital heart defect.

The chain combines TRBV7-2 with TRBJ2-3; 7 bases line up with TRBD1. The germline gives CDR1 SGHTA, CDR2 FQGNSA. The CDR3 runs 15 residues. With V trimmed by 5 bases and J by 6 bases, 11 bases remained unmatched. The CDR3 region has the DNA TGTGCCAGCAGCCCATACAGGGGTTTATTCGATACGCAGTATTTT. Translating gives CASSPYRGLFDTQYF.

Only one count was recorded for this clone. The chain joins TRBV9 to TRBJ1-3; no reliable D call. The germline V gene has CDR1 SGDLS and CDR2 YYNGEE. The V end lost 4 bases, the J end lost 10 bases, and 9 bases lay between the germline ends. The CDR3 consists of 11 residues. This CDR3 reads CASSSHGTIYF. CDR3 in DNA: TGTGCCAGCAGCTCCCACGGGACCATATATTTT.

The rearrangement joins TRBV19 to TRBJ1-4; 7 positions match TRBD1. CDR1 and CDR2 (germline): LNHDA, SQIVND (reference sequence). The CDR3 is made up of 14 amino acids. V gave up 9 bases and J gave up 7 bases; unmatched junction bases: 11. The CDR3: CASKRQGRTEKLFF. In DNA, the CDR3 is TGTGCCAGCAAACGACAGGGTCGAACTGAAAAACTGTTTTTT.

The V call is TRBV7-9, the J call TRBJ1-1; 7 bases fit TRBD1. After removal of 1 base from V and 4 bases from J, the junction contained 6 bases not matched to a gene. This CDR3 is 15 amino acids long. Germline V gene data show CDR1 as SEHNR and CDR2 as FQNEAQ (reference sequence). As DNA, the CDR3 is TGTGCCAGCAGCTTAGGACAGGGACGGGGCACTGAAGCTTTCTTT. The encoded protein is CASSLGQGRGTEAFF.

As for this clone: In the same sample, other DNA sequences code for this CDR3. The chain is built from TRBV27 and TRBJ2-1; tentative D call: TRBD1 (5 bases). The V end was cut by 3 bases, the J end by 7 bases, with 7 bases between. CDR1 and CDR2 (germline): MNHEY, SMNVEV (reference sequence). This CDR3 comprises 12 residues. This CDR3 reads CASSLGRNEQFF. The DNA of the CDR3 is TGTGCCAGCAGTTTGGGGCGGAATGAGCAGTTCTTC.

J is TRBJ1-2 and V is TRBV5-8, with 8 bases identical to TRBD1. Germline CDR1 and CDR2: SGHTS and YDEGEE. The CDR3 is 18 amino acids. V lost 5 bases to trimming and J lost 0 bases; unmatched junction nucleotides: 15. The CDR3 is CASRFQKEGQATNYGYTF. CDR3 nucleotide sequence: TGTGCCAGCAGGTTCCAAAAAGAGGGACAGGCGACTAACTATGGCTACACCTTC.

The chain couples TRBV7-9 to TRBJ2-7; possible D gene TRBD1, 5 bases. Germline V gene data show CDR1 as SEHNR and CDR2 as FQNEAQ (reference sequence). V was cut by 1 base and J by 4 bases, with 14 bases left in between. The CDR3 sequence is 15 residues long. The CDR3 loop reads CASSLDSGWVYEQYF. CDR3 nucleotides: TGTGCCAGCAGCTTAGATTCAGGGTGGGTATACGAGCAGTACTTC.

The genes are TRBV7-9 and TRBJ1-1; the match to TRBD1 covers 9 bases. The junction had 6 bases not matched to a gene; V was cut back by 3 bases and J by 1 base. CDR3 length equals 16 residues. Per the germline V gene, CDR1 is SEHNR and CDR2 is FQNEAQ (reference sequence). The CDR3 DNA sequence: TGTGCCAGCAGCTTGGAGGGGACAGGGACGAACACTGAAGCTTTCTTT. It encodes CASSLEGTGTNTEAFF.

The J gene is TRBJ2-3, the V gene TRBV2, with 10 bases matching TRBD2. V was pared by 6 bases and J by 6 bases, with 9 bases of the junction left unmatched. This CDR3 is built from 15 residues. CDR1 and CDR2 (germline): SNHLY, FYNNEI. The CDR3 DNA is TGTGCCAGCAGGGGAGCGGGAGGGCCAGGGGATACGCAGTATTTT. This sequence encodes CASRGAGGPGDTQYF.

V and J are TRBV4-3 and TRBJ2-3; TRBD2 might be the D (6 bases). The CDR3 is 16 residues long. Trimming stripped 4 bases from V and 1 base from J, with 15 bases between. Germline V gene sequence: CDR1 LGHNA, CDR2 YSLEER. The CDR3 region is CASSPNQRGGTDTQYF. The CDR3 DNA is TGCGCCAGCAGCCCAAATCAGCGCGGGGGCACAGATACGCAGTATTTT.

This chain uses TRBV4-3 with TRBJ2-3, with a tentative D call TRBD2 (5 bases). This CDR3 is 16 amino acids long. V lost 1 base and J lost 3, with 14 bases in between. Germline assignment: CDR1 LGHNA and CDR2 YSLEER. The CDR3 nucleotides are TGCGCCAGCAGCCAAGGGACCCCGGGGTGGACAGATACGCAGTATTTT. Translated: CASSQGTPGWTDTQYF.

This chain joins TRBV6-5 and TRBJ1-5; D is ambiguous. V lost 2 bases and J 1 base, leaving 3 bases between the germline ends. CDR3 size: 13 residues. Per germline, CDR1 MNHEY and CDR2 SVGAGI. CDR3 nucleotides: TGTGCCAGCAGTTACCGGAGCAATCAGCCCCAGCATTTT. Protein product: CASSYRSNQPQHF.

This clone was recorded a few times. The chain combines TRBV19 with TRBJ2-7, with TRBD2 matching over 8 bases. The germline V gene encodes CDR1 LNHDA and CDR2 SQIVND (reference sequence). This CDR3 has 15 residues. Trimming at V came to 2 bases and at J to 4 bases, leaving 7 bases not matched to a gene. CDR3 sequence reads: CASSITAAGEYEQYF. The CDR3, as DNA: TGTGCCAGTAGTATAACGGCAGCGGGAGAGTACGAGCAGTACTTC.

The genes are TRBV30 and TRBJ2-3, with 11 bases matching TRBD2. V shed 0 bases, J shed 5 bases, and the junction held 7 bases outside the gene matches. This CDR3 is built from 16 residues. Germline lookup yields CDR1 GTSNPN and CDR2 SVGIG (reference sequence). The chain's CDR3 is CAWSVRTSGLGDTQYF. Written as DNA, the CDR3 is TGTGCCTGGAGTGTAAGGACTAGCGGGTTGGGAGATACGCAGTATTTT.

V usage is TRBV4-1 and J usage is TRBJ1-1, with D possibly TRBD1 on 5 matching bases. CDR1 is MGHRA and CDR2 is YSYEKL in the germline V gene. The length of the CDR3 is 13 residues. V dropped 1 base and J dropped 5 bases, with 8 bases sitting between them. The CDR3 coding sequence is TGCGCCAGCAGCCAAGTACGGGGGACTGAAGCTTTCTTT. Translated: CASSQVRGTEAFF.

V gene TRBV28 combines with J gene TRBJ2-7; 9 nucleotides match TRBD1. The trim removed 1 base at V and 2 bases at J, leaving 9 bases unmatched. The CDR3 totals 17 residues. Germline CDR1 and CDR2: MDHEN and SYDVKM. This chain's CDR3 is CASSLYRDRVNPYEQYF. The CDR3 DNA reads as TGTGCCAGCAGTTTATATAGGGACAGGGTTAATCCCTACGAGCAGTACTTC.

CDR3 in amino acids: CASSKTRGGEKLFF. The CDR3 coding sequence is TGTGCCAGCAGTAAAACGAGGGGAGGTGAAAAACTGTTTTTT. This chain joins TRBV2 and TRBJ1-4, with a possible D match to TRBD1 (5 bases). V shed 5 bases and J shed 7 bases, with 14 bases lying between them. There are 14 residues in the CDR3. Germline V gene lookup returns CDR1 SNHLY and CDR2 FYNNEI.

For the CDR3, the DNA is TGTGCCAGCAGTTACCGTGGACTAGTCCTTAGGGAGCAGTACTTC. It codes for CASSYRGLVLREQYF. The chain carries TRBV6-6 and TRBJ2-7; 7 positions agree with TRBD2. Germline CDR1 MNHNY, CDR2 SVGAGI (reference sequence). V was pared by 2 bases and J by 7 bases, with 11 bases of the junction left unmatched. The CDR3 consists of 15 residues.

The CDR3 sequence is CASSGRGQGNEKLFF. DNA for the CDR3: TGTGCCAGCAGTGGGAGGGGACAGGGTAATGAAAAACTGTTTTTT. The chain has TRBV2 and TRBJ1-4, with 9 bases matching TRBD1. CDR1 is SNHLY and CDR2 is FYNNEI in the germline V gene. This CDR3 comprises 15 residues. With V trimmed by 4 bases and J by 4 bases, 4 bases remained unmatched. Drawing the rest from reference TRBV2 and TRBJ1-4, the complete variable domain is EPEVTQTPSHQVTQMGQEVILRCVPISNHLYFYWYRQILGQKVEFLVSFYNNEISEKSEIFDDQFSVERPDGSNFTLKIRSTKLEDSAMYFCASSGRGQGNEKLFFGSGTQLSVL.

The chain joins TRBV27 to TRBJ2-4; 10 bases line up with TRBD1. The J segment lost 1 base and the V segment lost 6 bases, leaving 21 bases of the junction unmatched. CDR1 is MNHEY, CDR2 SMNVEV, per germline (reference sequence). The CDR3 is 21 residues long. The CDR3 spells CASSAVPGQGRQVDAKNIQYF. CDR3 coding DNA: TGTGCCAGCAGCGCCGTCCCGGGACAGGGGCGGCAGGTGGATGCCAAAAACATTCAGTACTTC.

V usage is TRBV6-5 and J usage is TRBJ2-3, with 10 bases matching TRBD2. This CDR3 comprises 16 residues. V lost 2 bases and J lost 6; bases outside the gene matches: 8. CDR1 MNHEY and CDR2 SVGAGI come from the germline V gene. Here the CDR3 reads CASSYNLAGVSDTQYF. CDR3 bases: TGTGCCAGCAGTTACAACCTAGCGGGGGTTTCGGATACGCAGTATTTT.

The chain employs TRBV29-1 and TRBJ2-7; 7 positions match TRBD1. Germline lookup yields CDR1 SQVTM and CDR2 ANQGSEA. CDR3 length: 14 residues. The J segment lost 5 bases and the V segment lost 4 bases, leaving 11 bases of the junction unmatched. The CDR3, as DNA: TGCAGCGTTGTCGCAGGGGGAGAGAGGGACGAGCAGTACTTC. It encodes CSVVAGGERDEQYF.

The V gene is TRBV14, the J gene TRBJ2-1, with a tentative D call TRBD2 (5 bases). CDR1 is SGHDN and CDR2 is FVKESK in the germline V gene. The V end lost 0 bases, the J end lost 8 bases, and 23 bases lay between the germline ends. The CDR3 runs 18 residues. The CDR3 region has the DNA TGTGCCAGCAGCCAAGATTGGAGGTCGCGAACGGGGTTGGATGAGCAGTTCTTC. This codes for CASSQDWRSRTGLDEQFF.

The sample holds a few counts of this clone. The CDR3 coding sequence is TGTGCCAGCAGTTACTGTGGACACCTGAACACCGGGGAGCTGTTTTTT. Its protein product is CASSYCGHLNTGELFF. This chain joins TRBV6-5 and TRBJ2-2; a possible D gene is TRBD1 (5 bases). Germline V CDR1 and CDR2: MNHEY, SVGAGI. The CDR3 extends over 16 amino acids. With 1 base removed from V and 1 base from J, the gap between germline ends came to 10 bases.

V usage is TRBV20-1 and J usage is TRBJ2-1; D is ambiguous. The ends were cut back, 0 bases at V and 6 bases at J, with 3 bases in the middle. The CDR3 totals 11 residues. CDR1 and CDR2 from the germline V gene are DFQATT and SNEGSKA (reference sequence). CDR3 DNA: TGCAGTGCTAGAGATCTCAATGAGCAGTTCTTC. Amino acids: CSARDLNEQFF.

The chain links TRBV10-1 to TRBJ2-1; D perhaps matches TRBD1 (6 bases). V lost 6 bases to trimming and J lost 4 bases, with 13 bases between them. The CDR3 totals 14 residues. CDR1 is WNHNN, CDR2 SYGVQD, per germline (reference sequence). CDR3 in DNA: TGCGCCAGCAGCTCGGGACACGGATACAATGAGCAGTTCTTC. Protein sequence: CASSSGHGYNEQFF.

As DNA, the CDR3 is TGTGCCAGCAGTGGGGGGGACAGGGAAGCTTTCTTT. This translates into CASSGGDREAFF. This rearrangement joins TRBV25-1 to TRBJ1-1, with TRBD1 identical over 8 bases. The CDR3 runs 12 residues. After removal of 4 bases from V and 8 bases from J, the junction contained 3 bases not matched to a gene. CDR1 MGHDK and CDR2 SYGVNS come from the germline V gene.